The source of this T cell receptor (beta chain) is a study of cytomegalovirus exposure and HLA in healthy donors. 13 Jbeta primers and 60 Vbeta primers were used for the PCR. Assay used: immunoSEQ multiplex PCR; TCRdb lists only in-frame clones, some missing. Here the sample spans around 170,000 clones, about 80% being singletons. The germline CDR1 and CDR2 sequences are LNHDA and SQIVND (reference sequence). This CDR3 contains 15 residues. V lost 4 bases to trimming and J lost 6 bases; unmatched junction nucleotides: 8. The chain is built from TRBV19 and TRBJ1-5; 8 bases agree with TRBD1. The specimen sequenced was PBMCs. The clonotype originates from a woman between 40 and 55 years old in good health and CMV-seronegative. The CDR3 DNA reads TGTGCCAGTAGTAGTCCGGGACAGGTGATTCAGCCCCAGCATTTT. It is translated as CASSSPGQVIQPQHF.